The rows below give T cell receptor beta chains drawn from one sample of a study of spatial heterogeneity in lung cancer. TCRdb itself ran the 5' RACE reads through MiXCR, one entry per CDR3 protein. The sample consists of about 30,000 distinct CDR3 sequences, approximately 6% of them appearing once. Sample: PBMCs, taken at follow-up. Every receptor here comes from a male donor with early-stage non-small cell lung cancer. Each CDR3 is given without its conserved first and last residue.

CDR3aa	len	v_gene
ASSDRENNQPQH	12	TRBV25-1
ASSQETAHNSPLH	13	TRBV11-1
ASRPPGAGAPGEQF	14	TRBV6-6
SASRPYNQPQH	11	TRBV20-1
ASSFYSGETQY	11	TRBV12-3/TRBV12-4
SARLAGAGEQF	11	TRBV20-1
ASSPGLAGDTQY	12	TRBV6-6
ASRPSKGNEQF	11	TRBV6-4
ASSPRVGTGANVLT	14	TRBV7-2
ASSPERGLSYNEQF	14	TRBV7-8
ASSLALGPYYGYT	13	TRBV12-3/TRBV12-4
ASTFNSNYGYT	11	TRBV6-1
ASKAGGAGTDTQY	13	TRBV7-2
ASTAGTGYEKLF	12	TRBV6-2/TRBV6-3
ASSLDRWGKLF	11	TRBV7-8
ASRPRESYNSPLH	13	TRBV6-5
AIKGNYNEQF	10	TRBV10-3
SVRLAGTDTQY	11	TRBV20-1
SVKDVRDGYGYT	12	TRBV29-1
AWRGQRRGYT	10	TRBV30
SVEDDEQY	8	TRBV29-1
ASSPTGGNQPQH	12	TRBV12-3/TRBV12-4
ASSPWDRAEDDTQY	14	TRBV11-3
SARRDEQF	8	TRBV20-1
ASSLTAGVDTEAF	13	TRBV27
ASSKSPWDRDQPQH	14	TRBV21-1
ASWASGGLLGELF	13	TRBV6-2/TRBV6-3
ASSLDHYEQY	10	TRBV7-9
ASSLPLGKVEQF	12	TRBV28
SAASNRETQY	10	TRBV29-1
SGTRGRVTEAF	11	TRBV29-1
ASSEMGRGAF	10	TRBV27
ASSPQSGRADTQY	13	TRBV6-5
ASSLVLQPNTEAF	13	TRBV5-1
ASSYSNRAYNEQF	13	TRBV6-5
ASSQPAGGPADTQY	14	TRBV7-9
ASSYRAPSTDTQY	13	TRBV7-9
ASSYDSVTGNTIY	13	TRBV6-5
ASSLVGYGYT	10	TRBV7-2
AWSLISGRTGELF	13	TRBV30
ASSVVRSSGANVLT	14	TRBV9
ASSLDRDRGLSPLH	14	TRBV5-5
ASSLWATAGEKLF	13	TRBV5-6
AIQTPLNTEAF	11	TRBV6-2/TRBV6-3